Listed below are T cell receptor beta chains from one sample, sequenced in a study of technical replicates of blood from a few donors. Repertoires were generated with immunoSEQ multiplex PCR, while TCRdb's copy carries only in-frame clones and drops some. Of 50,000 to 65,000 clones in the sample, roughly 91% were seen once. The sequencing sample was made of PBMCs. These receptors were collected from a human donor in good health. Some clones in this sample may be carry-over from other donors' samples. The CDR3 runs from the conserved cysteine through the conserved F or W. D genes are given only for firm matches. Some rows mark clone size as missing; the rest say once, few, many or name a class of expanded clone.

J gene | D gene | clone size | V gene | CDR3 protein | CDR3 DNA
TRBJ2-2 | . | . | TRBV7-6 | CASSSRTVNTGELFF | TGTGCCAGCAGCTCGCGGACAGTGAACACCGGGGAGCTGTTTTTT
TRBJ2-7 | TRBD2 | . | TRBV18 | CASSPGLAGVEQYF | TGTGCCAGCTCACCCGGACTAGCGGGAGTCGAGCAGTACTTC
TRBJ2-3 | TRBD2 | . | TRBV11-2 | CASSLVAGGGDTQYF | TGTGCCAGCAGCTTAGTAGCGGGAGGGGGGGATACGCAGTATTTT
TRBJ2-1 | . | . | TRBV9 | CASSVQPHRGLASHNEQFF | TGTGCCAGCAGCGTCCAACCCCATCGCGGGCTAGCGTCCCACAATGAGCAGTTCTTC
TRBJ1-1 | . | . | TRBV7-9 | CASSLGENTEAFF | TGTGCCAGCAGCTTAGGCGAGAACACTGAAGCTTTCTTT
TRBJ1-3 | . | . | TRBV7-2 | CASSLESMAGASGNTIYF | TGTGCCAGCAGCTTAGAAAGCATGGCAGGGGCTTCTGGAAACACCATATATTTT
TRBJ1-2 | . | . | TRBV27 | CASSSGGPGYTF | TGTGCCAGCAGCTCGGGGGGCCCTGGCTACACCTTC
TRBJ2-5 | . | . | TRBV7-6 | CASSSEGGAWETQYF | TGTGCCAGCAGCTCAGAGGGGGGGGCCTGGGAGACCCAGTACTTC
TRBJ1-5 | TRBD1 | . | TRBV28 | CASSSTDRGNNQPQHF | TGTGCCAGCAGCTCCACGGACAGGGGGAACAATCAGCCCCAGCATTTT
TRBJ1-1 | . | . | TRBV7-2 | CASSLLGVGTEAFF | TGTGCCAGCAGCTTACTAGGGGTCGGCACTGAAGCTTTCTTT
TRBJ2-3 | . | . | TRBV12-5 | CASGLVSSSAPNTQYF | TGTGCTAGTGGTTTGGTGTCTTCTAGCGCCCCGAATACGCAGTATTTT
TRBJ1-4 | TRBD1 | . | TRBV7-8 | CASSSRDRNEKLFF | TGTGCCAGCAGCAGTAGGGACAGAAATGAAAAACTGTTTTTT
TRBJ2-7 | TRBD1 | . | TRBV5-4 | CASSSAPDRINEQYF | TGTGCCAGCAGCTCTGCCCCGGACAGGATCAACGAGCAGTACTTC
TRBJ2-5 | TRBD2 | . | TRBV18 | CASSPQRERQETQYF | TGTGCCAGCTCACCACAGCGGGAGCGCCAAGAGACCCAGTACTTC
TRBJ1-4 | . | . | TRBV7-6 | CASSLPNEKLFF | TGTGCCAGCAGCTTACCGAATGAAAAACTGTTTTTT
TRBJ1-2 | . | few | TRBV7-9 | CASSWAEGGYTF | TGTGCCAGCAGCTGGGCGGAGGGGGGCTACACCTTC
TRBJ1-1 | . | . | TRBV11-2 | CASSSIRGARKAFF | TGTGCCAGCAGCTCGATCCGGGGGGCCAGGAAAGCTTTCTTT
TRBJ1-1 | TRBD1 | . | TRBV2 | CASRTGRVTEAFF | TGTGCCAGCAGGACAGGGCGCGTGACTGAAGCTTTCTTT
TRBJ2-7 | . | . | TRBV2 | CASYGLVGVHEQYF | TGTGCCAGCTACGGGTTAGTAGGAGTCCACGAGCAGTACTTC
TRBJ2-1 | TRBD2 | . | TRBV4-1 | CASSQDGSLAGVSNPSLNEQFF | TGCGCCAGCAGCCAAGATGGGTCGCTAGCGGGAGTCTCTAACCCATCACTGAATGAGCAGTTCTTC
TRBJ1-1 | . | . | TRBV6-1 | CASRTSGVGNTEAFF | TGTGCCAGCCGAACGTCAGGGGTGGGGAACACTGAAGCTTTCTTT
TRBJ1-1 | . | . | TRBV6-6 | CASSLAGGTEAFF | TGTGCCAGCAGCCTCGCCGGGGGCACTGAAGCTTTCTTT
TRBJ2-1 | TRBD1 | . | TRBV5-4 | CASSPGQGVYNEQFF | TGTGCCAGCAGCCCGGGACAGGGGGTTTACAATGAGCAGTTCTTC
TRBJ1-1 | . | . | TRBV29-1 | CSVVPDFIMNTEAFF | TGCAGCGTTGTTCCAGACTTTATAATGAACACTGAAGCTTTCTTT
TRBJ2-7 | TRBD2 | . | TRBV11-2 | CASSLLREGGQKQYF | TGTGCCAGCAGCTTATTGCGGGAGGGGGGCCAAAAGCAGTACTTC
TRBJ2-7 | TRBD1 | . | TRBV2 | CASSGGTGGRYEQYF | TGTGCCAGCAGTGGAGGGACAGGGGGCCGCTACGAGCAGTACTTC